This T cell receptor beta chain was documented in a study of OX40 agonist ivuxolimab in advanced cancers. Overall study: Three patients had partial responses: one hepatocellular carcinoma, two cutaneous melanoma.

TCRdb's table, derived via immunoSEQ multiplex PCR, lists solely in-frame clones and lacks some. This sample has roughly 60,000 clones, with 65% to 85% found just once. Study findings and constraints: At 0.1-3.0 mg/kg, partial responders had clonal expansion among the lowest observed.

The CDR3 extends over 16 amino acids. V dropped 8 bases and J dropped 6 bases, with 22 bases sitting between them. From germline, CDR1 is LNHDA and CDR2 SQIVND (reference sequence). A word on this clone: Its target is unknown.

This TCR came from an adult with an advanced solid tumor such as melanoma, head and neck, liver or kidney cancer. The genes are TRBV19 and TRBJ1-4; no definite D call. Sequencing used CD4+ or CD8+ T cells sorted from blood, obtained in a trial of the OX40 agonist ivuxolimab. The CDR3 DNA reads TGTGCCAGTCAGGTAGCCCTGACGGCGCGGGATGAAAAACTGTTTTTT. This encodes CASQVALTARDEKLFF.